These 16 T cell receptor beta chains were all obtained from the same sample, sequenced in a study of cytotoxic CD8 clonotypes in ibrutinib-treated CLL. Sequencing used immunoSEQ multiplex PCR; TCRdb keeps in-frame clones, though not all of them. This sample has 200,000 to 250,000 clones, with approximately 79% found just once. Sequenced here: PBMCs, sampled after 12 months of ibrutinib treatment. The origin of the receptors is a human donor with chronic lymphocytic leukemia.

This rearrangement joins TRBV27 to TRBJ2-2, with D tentatively TRBD1 (6 bases). Germline V gene lookup returns CDR1 MNHEY and CDR2 SMNVEV (reference sequence). Trimming stripped 6 bases from V and 2 bases from J, with 13 bases between. The CDR3 extends over 15 amino acids. As DNA, the CDR3 is TGTGCCAGCAGAGAGACAGGAGTTAACACCGGGGAGCTGTTTTTT. Encoded protein: CASRETGVNTGELFF.

This clone was picked up a small number of times. V is TRBV4-1 and J is TRBJ2-5, with TRBD1 matching over 7 bases. After removal of 4 bases from V and 5 bases from J, the junction contained 7 bases not matched to a gene. The CDR3 runs to 14 residues. The germline V gene has CDR1 MGHRA and CDR2 YSYEKL. The CDR3 reads CASSPSTGEETQYF. CDR3 DNA: TGCGCCAGCAGCCCCTCAACAGGGGAGGAGACCCAGTACTTC.

The genes are TRBV29-1 and TRBJ2-5; perhaps TRBD2 as D (6 bases). This CDR3 spans 12 amino acids. Looked up from germline, CDR1 is SQVTM and CDR2 is ANQGSEA. The CDR3 reads CRNGTFQETQYF. DNA of the CDR3: TGCAGGAATGGGACTTTCCAAGAGACCCAGTACTTC.

J is TRBJ1-1 and V is TRBV6-6; 11 nucleotides agree with TRBD1. The trim removed 4 bases at V and 8 bases at J, leaving 6 bases unmatched. CDR3 size: 14 residues. The germline V gene has CDR1 MNHNY and CDR2 SVGAGI (reference sequence). DNA of the CDR3: TGTGCCAGCAGTTCAGGACAGGGGGCTATAGAAGCTTTCTTT. As protein: CASSSGQGAIEAFF.

This rearrangement joins TRBV19 to TRBJ2-7, with D unresolved. Between the trimmed V and J ends, which lost 5 bases and 7 bases, there was a span of 9 bases. Germline CDR1 reads LNHDA; CDR2 reads SQIVND (reference sequence). CDR3 length: 11 amino acids. The CDR3 here is CASSSGWEQYF. The CDR3 nucleotides read TGTGCCAGTAGTTCCGGGTGGGAGCAGTACTTC.

The rearrangement links TRBV19 to TRBJ1-1, with TRBD1 matching over 7 bases. Germline CDR1 and CDR2: LNHDA and SQIVND (reference sequence). Unmatched junction bases numbered 2, after V lost 6 bases and J lost 1 base. The CDR3 consists of 13 residues. The CDR3 DNA sequence: TGTGCCAGTAGCCGACAGGGGAACACTGAAGCTTTCTTT. Amino acid sequence: CASSRQGNTEAFF.

Only a few counts were recorded for this clone. The gene calls are TRBV7-2 and TRBJ2-3, with D unresolved. Germline V gene sequence: CDR1 SGHTA, CDR2 FQGNSA. Between the trimmed V and J ends, which lost 2 bases and 4 bases, there was a span of 13 bases. The CDR3 totals 15 residues. The CDR3 sequence: CASSLRVASADTQYF. The CDR3 DNA reads as TGTGCCAGCAGCTTAAGGGTAGCCTCCGCAGATACGCAGTATTTT.

The chain couples TRBV11-2 to TRBJ1-3; D is possibly TRBD1 (5 bases). CDR3 length equals 18 residues. Germline lookup yields CDR1 SGHAT and CDR2 FQNNGV. Trimming took off 1 base at V and 0 bases at J, with 16 bases between the two ends. CDR3 DNA: TGTGCCAGCAGCTTAGGGTGGGGCGGCCTGGCCTCTGGAAACACCATATATTTT. Its translation is CASSLGWGGLASGNTIYF. Combining the CDR3 with reference TRBV11-2 and TRBJ1-3 gives the whole variable domain EAGVAQSPRYKIIEKRQSVAFWCNPISGHATLYWYQQILGQGPKLLIQFQNNGVVDDSQLPKDRFSAERLKGVDSTLKIQPAKLEDSAVYLCASSLGWGGLASGNTIYFGEGSWLTVV.

This chain uses TRBV6-5 with TRBJ2-1, with 11 bases matching TRBD1. V lost 10 bases and J lost 6; bases outside the gene matches: 2. CDR3 length: 12 residues. Germline V lookup: CDR1 MNHEY, CDR2 SVGAGI. DNA of the CDR3: TGTGCCATAGGACAGGGGGCCAATGAGCAGTTCTTC. This codes for CAIGQGANEQFF.

V and J are TRBV27 and TRBJ2-1; TRBD2 aligns across 8 bases. Germline-derived CDR1 and CDR2 are MNHEY and SMNVEV (reference sequence). This CDR3 spans 17 amino acids. Trimming removed 5 bases from V and 4 bases from J; junction bases left unmatched: 13. CDR3 region: CASSLKFSVAGYNEQFF. In DNA, the CDR3 is TGTGCCAGCAGTCTGAAGTTTTCGGTAGCGGGGTACAATGAGCAGTTCTTC.

Only a few counts were recorded for this clone. This chain connects TRBV12-5 to TRBJ1-2; perhaps TRBD1 as D (5 bases). Germline V gene data show CDR1 as LGHNT and CDR2 as FRNRAP. V gave up 4 bases and J gave up 8 bases, with 11 bases separating them. This CDR3 is built from 12 residues. This CDR3 reads CASGSTGWGYTF. DNA for the CDR3: TGTGCTAGTGGTTCCACAGGTTGGGGCTACACCTTC. Full variable domain (outside the CDR3, taken from reference TRBV12-5 and TRBJ1-2): DARVTQTPRHKVTEMGQEVTMRCQPILGHNTVFWYRQTMMQGLELLAYFRNRAPLDDSGMPKDRFSAEMPDATLATLKIQPSEPRDSAVYFCASGSTGWGYTFGSGTRLTVV.

The chain employs TRBV5-1 and TRBJ2-3; TRBD2 matches 14 bases. The CDR3 runs to 18 residues. V lost 3 bases, J lost 5 bases, and 11 bases stayed unmatched. Per the germline V gene, CDR1 is SGHRS and CDR2 is YFSETQ. CDR3 protein: CASSSGTSGGPMGDTQYF. As DNA, the CDR3 is TGCGCCAGCAGCTCCGGGACTAGCGGGGGCCCCATGGGAGATACGCAGTATTTT.

The V call is TRBV6-5, the J call TRBJ1-5; 9 bases match TRBD1. The germline V gene has CDR1 MNHEY and CDR2 SVGAGI. J lost 7 bases, V lost 7 bases, and 8 bases had no gene match. The CDR3 runs 14 residues. CDR3 DNA sequence: TGTGCCAGCACCCAAGGGACAGGGCGGCAGCCCCAGCATTTT. Protein: CASTQGTGRQPQHF.

This rearrangement joins TRBV10-3 to TRBJ2-6; D perhaps matches TRBD2 (6 bases). Germline-derived CDR1 and CDR2 are ENHRY and SYGVKD. This CDR3 region has 15 residues. With 8 bases removed from V and 2 bases from J, the gap between germline ends came to 13 bases. The CDR3 protein is CAIGRGETGANVLTF. CDR3 sequence (DNA): TGTGCCATCGGACGCGGGGAAACTGGGGCCAACGTCCTGACTTTC.

The genes are TRBV5-1 and TRBJ1-2; maybe TRBD1 (5 bases). V lost 3 bases and J lost 8, with 23 bases in between. Germline loops: CDR1 SGHRS, CDR2 YFSETQ. The CDR3 extends over 16 amino acids. The CDR3 sequence is CASSSASDRKAGGYTF. The CDR3 DNA follows: TGCGCCAGCAGCTCCGCTTCTGACAGAAAAGCTGGCGGCTACACCTTC.

This chain joins TRBV7-8 and TRBJ2-1; TRBD2 agrees at 10 bases. Germline values: CDR1 SGHVS, CDR2 FQNEAQ. This CDR3 contains 17 residues. The ends lost 1 base at V and 4 bases at J; junction bases unmatched: 7. CDR3 loop: CASSLGASGSGYNEQFF. The CDR3 coding sequence is TGTGCCAGCAGCTTAGGGGCTAGCGGGAGTGGGTACAATGAGCAGTTCTTC.